A single sample is the source of the 28 T cell receptor beta chains below, sequenced in a study of T cells after yellow fever vaccination. In TCRdb, the 5' RACE reads were re-called with MiXCR into one record per CDR3 protein. The sample lists about 340,000 distinct CDR3 sequences, 3.5% to 4.5% occurring once. Sequencing was performed on PBMCs, taken 5 days after the yellow fever booster vaccination. These receptors were obtained from a man between 18 and 35 years old who received the YFV17D yellow fever vaccine.

In its sample, this clonotype was seen many times. The rearrangement links TRBV5-1 to TRBJ1-1; no reliable D call. This CDR3 is 14 amino acids long. Trimming left V 0 bases short and J 1 base short, with 7 bases between. Germline CDR1 SGHRS, CDR2 YFSETQ. This chain's CDR3 is CASSLAVGNTEAFF. The CDR3 DNA sequence: TGCGCCAGCAGCTTGGCCGTGGGGAACACTGAAGCTTTCTTT.

The V call is TRBV6-6, the J call TRBJ2-1, with unresolved D. Germline V gene data show CDR1 as MNHNY and CDR2 as SVGAGI (reference sequence). CDR3 length: 14 residues. V was pared by 0 bases and J by 4 bases, with 7 bases between. CDR3 in DNA: TGTGCCAGCAGTTACTCGTCTACTTACAATGAGCAGTTCTTC. The encoded protein is CASSYSSTYNEQFF.

In its sample, this clonotype was seen many times. The rearrangement uses TRBV27 and TRBJ2-5; D is uncertain. Germline V gene lookup returns CDR1 MNHEY and CDR2 SMNVEV (reference sequence). V shed 8 bases and J shed 3 bases, with 13 bases lying between them. This CDR3 has 13 amino acids. Here the CDR3 reads CASGPRREETQYF. CDR3 coding DNA: TGTGCCAGCGGCCCACGCAGAGAAGAGACCCAGTACTTC.

The chain is built from TRBV7-9 and TRBJ2-1; 10 bases align to TRBD2. Germline loops: CDR1 SEHNR, CDR2 FQNEAQ (reference sequence). After removal of 4 bases from V and 6 bases from J, the junction contained 6 bases not matched to a gene. The CDR3 extends over 15 amino acids. This chain's CDR3 is CASSSGASGGNEQFF. DNA of the CDR3: TGTGCCAGCAGCTCTGGGGCTAGCGGGGGCAATGAGCAGTTCTTC.

This clonotype was seen repeatedly, ten times or more. V is TRBV10-3 and J is TRBJ1-5, with a tentative D call TRBD1 (6 bases). Germline V lookup: CDR1 ENHRY, CDR2 SYGVKD. V lost 8 bases and J lost 9, with 17 bases in between. This CDR3 spans 13 amino acids. The CDR3 here is CAISSGEGRPQHF. The CDR3 DNA is TGTGCCATCTCCTCAGGGGAGGGTCGGCCCCAGCATTTT.

The chain joins TRBV12-3 or TRBV12-4 to TRBJ1-6, with D possibly being TRBD1 (6 bases). The CDR3 covers 14 residues. V dropped 5 bases and J dropped 7 bases, with 12 bases sitting between them. The CDR3: CASSGRGGNSPLHF. The DNA of the CDR3 is TGTGCCAGCAGTGGCAGGGGCGGGAATTCACCCCTCCACTTT.

This clonotype occurred a few times. The V gene is TRBV6-2 or TRBV6-3, the J gene TRBJ2-7, with D possibly being TRBD2 (6 bases). Trimming took off 2 bases at V and 7 bases at J, with 9 bases between the two ends. The length of the CDR3 is 12 residues. Germline CDR1 MNHEY, CDR2 SVGEGT. The CDR3 DNA reads TGTGCCAGCAGTTACGCGGGGCAGGAGCAGTACTTC. The encoded protein is CASSYAGQEQYF.

The chain uses TRBV7-2 and TRBJ2-7, with D possibly TRBD2 on 5 matching bases. Germline V gene data show CDR1 as SGHTA and CDR2 as FQGNSA. This CDR3 contains 14 residues. V lost 2 bases and J lost 2, with 10 bases in between. CDR3 region: CASSLPGSAYEQYF. The DNA for the CDR3 is TGTGCCAGCAGCTTACCGGGGTCCGCCTACGAGCAGTACTTC.

V is TRBV2 and J is TRBJ2-1; D is perhaps TRBD1 (5 bases). V was cut by 6 bases and J by 8 bases, with 11 bases left in between. Per the germline V gene, CDR1 is SNHLY and CDR2 is FYNNEI. This CDR3 region has 12 residues. CDR3 DNA: TGTGCCAGCAGCCAGGGTACCGATGAGCAGTTCTTC. Translated: CASSQGTDEQFF.

The chain combines TRBV5-1 with TRBJ2-1, with D unresolved. V dropped 2 bases and J dropped 0 bases, with 6 bases sitting between them. In germline, CDR1 is SGHRS, CDR2 YFSETQ. The CDR3 loop spans 14 amino acids. CDR3 in DNA: TGCGCCAGCAGCTTCCGGAACTCCTACAATGAGCAGTTCTTC. This translates into CASSFRNSYNEQFF. Supplemented by reference TRBV5-1 and TRBJ2-1, the full variable domain reads KAGVTQTPRYLIKTRGQQVTLSCSPISGHRSVSWYQQTPGQGLQFLFEYFSETQRNKGNFPGRFSGRQFSNSRSEMNVSTLELGDSALYLCASSFRNSYNEQFFGPGTRLTVL.

This clonotype was found a few times. The gene calls are TRBV6-5 and TRBJ2-1; TRBD2 matches at 8 bases. Trimming at V came to 1 base and at J to 8 bases, leaving 7 bases not matched to a gene. Germline CDR1 is MNHEY and CDR2 is SVGAGI. There are 15 residues in the CDR3. The CDR3 coding sequence is TGTGCCAGCAGTTACTTGGCGGGGGGCGATTATGAGCAGTTCTTC. It translates to CASSYLAGGDYEQFF.

This clonotype was seen ten or more times. The V gene is TRBV7-8, the J gene TRBJ1-3; the match to TRBD1 covers 9 bases. Germline CDR1 and CDR2: SGHVS and FQNEAQ. V was clipped by 4 bases and J by 4 bases; unmatched bases: 11. The length of the CDR3 is 17 residues. Here the CDR3 reads CASSYDWGQGAGNTIYF. The CDR3 bases are TGTGCCAGCAGCTACGATTGGGGACAGGGAGCCGGAAACACCATATATTTT. Complete variable domain (other parts from reference TRBV7-8 and TRBJ1-3): GAGVSQSPRYKVAKRGQDVALRCDPISGHVSLFWYQQALGQGPEFLTYFQNEAQLDKSGLPSDRFFAERPEGSVSTLKIQRTQQEDSAVYLCASSYDWGQGAGNTIYFGEGSWLTVV.

The chain employs TRBV4-1 and TRBJ2-2; D gene uncertain. V was pared by 3 bases and J by 6 bases, with 11 bases between. The CDR3 extends over 14 amino acids. Germline V gene lookup returns CDR1 MGHRA and CDR2 YSYEKL. CDR3 bases: TGCGCCAGCAGCCAGGAAAACAGTGCCGGGGAGCTGTTTTTT. This translates into CASSQENSAGELFF.

The table lists this clonotype with a few counts. The CDR3 DNA reads TGCGCCAGCAGCATTGGGACAGGATCCTACGAGCAGTACTTC. Amino acid sequence: CASSIGTGSYEQYF. The genes are TRBV5-1 and TRBJ2-7; TRBD1 aligns across 8 bases. Looked up from germline, CDR1 is SGHRS and CDR2 is YFSETQ. CDR3 length: 14 residues. V shed 4 bases and J 1 base; nucleotides not matched to a gene: 4.

This clonotype was seen at least ten times. The V and J genes are TRBV12-3 or TRBV12-4 and TRBJ1-3; D gene ambiguous. The V and J ends lost 3 bases and 4 bases respectively, with 4 bases between them. This CDR3 spans 12 amino acids. CDR3 residues: CASSLSGNTIYF. CDR3 DNA: TGTGCCAGCAGTTTGAGCGGAAACACCATATATTTT.

The chain links TRBV20-1 to TRBJ2-1; a weak D match, TRBD2 (5 bases). With 6 bases removed from V and 6 bases from J, the gap between germline ends came to 21 bases. Germline CDR1 reads DFQATT; CDR2 reads SNEGSKA (reference sequence). This CDR3 is built from 15 residues. Written as DNA, the CDR3 is TGCAGTGCCCCTGACTCCTTCGGGGTCCGCAATGAGCAGTTCTTC. Its translation: CSAPDSFGVRNEQFF.

This clonotype was seen more than once but under ten times. J is TRBJ2-5 and V is TRBV10-3; 11 nucleotides line up with TRBD2. Germline CDR1 is ENHRY and CDR2 is SYGVKD. This CDR3 contains 15 residues. With 7 bases clipped from V and 1 base from J, the junction kept 5 bases outside the gene matches. CDR3 bases: TGTGCCATCAAGGCTAGCGGGGGGCCCCAAGAGACCCAGTACTTC. Residues: CAIKASGGPQETQYF.

This clonotype has a handful of counts. The chain combines TRBV9 with TRBJ2-7, with a tentative D call TRBD1 (6 bases). Germline V gene sequence: CDR1 SGDLS, CDR2 YYNGEE. This CDR3 is built from 15 residues. The ends were cut back, 1 base at V and 5 bases at J, with 16 bases in the middle. The CDR3 bases are TGTGCCAGCAGCGTATCAGGCAGGGGTTTTGACGAGCAGTACTTC. Protein product: CASSVSGRGFDEQYF. The whole variable domain, filled in from reference TRBV9 and TRBJ2-7, reads DSGVTQTPKHLITATGQRVTLRCSPRSGDLSVYWYQQSLDQGLQFLIQYYNGEERAKGNILERFSAQQFPDLHSELNLSSLELGDSALYFCASSVSGRGFDEQYFGPGTRLTVT.

This clonotype has a count of ten or more. The chain combines TRBV10-3 with TRBJ2-5, with TRBD1 as a possible D gene (5 bases). The germline gives CDR1 ENHRY, CDR2 SYGVKD. V gave up 11 bases and J gave up 4 bases, with 20 bases separating them. This CDR3 has 14 residues. The CDR3 sequence is CASTPRGRGETQYF. CDR3 bases: TGTGCCTCCACTCCGAGAGGAAGGGGAGAGACCCAGTACTTC.

This clonotype came up many times. This chain uses TRBV20-1 with TRBJ1-3; D possibly corresponds to TRBD1 (5 bases). The CDR3 totals 12 residues. V lost 3 bases and J lost 3, with 6 bases in between. In germline, CDR1 is DFQATT, CDR2 SNEGSKA (reference sequence). DNA for the CDR3: TGCAGTGCTAGCAGGGATGGAAACACCATATATTTT. Amino acid sequence: CSASRDGNTIYF.

The gene calls are TRBV15 and TRBJ2-7; the match to TRBD1 covers 8 bases. The CDR3 consists of 14 residues. Trimming cost V 0 bases and J 6 bases; bases outside gene matches: 4. Germline loops: CDR1 LNHNV, CDR2 YYDKDF (reference sequence). The CDR3 sequence: CATSRDYDRGEQYV. The CDR3 DNA reads TGTGCCACCAGCAGAGATTACGACAGGGGCGAGCAGTACGTC.

The V gene is TRBV24-1, the J gene TRBJ2-3; no firm D call. The CDR3 runs 15 residues. Germline CDR1 reads KGHDR; CDR2 reads SFDVKD. The V end was cut by 11 bases, the J end by 2 bases, with 19 bases between. The CDR3 DNA is TGTGCCATCTCGAGATCGGCGGCCTTCACAGATACGCAGTATTTT. This gives the protein CAISRSAAFTDTQYF.

This clonotype was picked up many times. The chain employs TRBV29-1 and TRBJ2-3; TRBD2 might be the D (7 bases). Between the trimmed V and J ends, which lost 5 bases and 1 base, there was a span of 13 bases. CDR3 length: 14 amino acids. Germline V gene lookup returns CDR1 SQVTM and CDR2 ANQGSEA. The DNA for the CDR3 is TGCAGCGTTTCAAGGGGGAGGGGCACAGATACGCAGTATTTT. Amino acids: CSVSRGRGTDTQYF.

This clonotype was seen repeatedly, ten times or more. The chain joins TRBV28 to TRBJ2-7; 9 bases map to TRBD1. CDR3 length: 17 residues. From germline, CDR1 is MDHEN and CDR2 SYDVKM. Trimming cost V 5 bases and J 0 bases; bases outside gene matches: 11. The CDR3 here is CASSGTGWSFSSYEQYV. The DNA for the CDR3 is TGTGCCAGCAGTGGGACAGGGTGGTCCTTCAGCTCCTACGAGCAGTACGTC.

This clonotype was seen many times. The chain has TRBV5-1 and TRBJ1-2, with 8 positions matching TRBD1. This CDR3 is 13 amino acids long. CDR1 is SGHRS, CDR2 YFSETQ, per germline. V shed 4 bases and J 6 bases; nucleotides not matched to a gene: 5. The CDR3 sequence is CASSAGQGDGYTF. The CDR3 DNA follows: TGCGCCAGCAGCGCCGGACAGGGAGATGGCTACACCTTC.

The chain couples TRBV4-2 to TRBJ2-4, with 7 bases matching TRBD2. This CDR3 is 14 amino acids long. V trimming: 4 bases; J trimming: 3 bases; junction bases outside the gene matches: 3. Germline V gene sequence: CDR1 LGHNA, CDR2 YNFKEQ. The CDR3 region is CASSPGTNKNIQYF. The CDR3 DNA reads TGTGCCAGCAGCCCCGGGACTAACAAAAACATTCAGTACTTC.

The table lists this clonotype with many counts. The chain carries TRBV13 and TRBJ2-3; D might be TRBD2 (6 bases). The CDR3 length is 16 residues. Trimming left V 5 bases short and J 6 bases short, with 21 bases between. Germline CDR1 reads PRHDT; CDR2 reads FYEKMQ (reference sequence). DNA of the CDR3: TGTGCCAGCAGCGCGCGACTAGAGGGGAGACGTGATACGCAGTATTTT. It specifies CASSARLEGRRDTQYF.

The chain employs TRBV5-1 and TRBJ1-5; possible D gene TRBD1, 6 bases. CDR3 length equals 16 residues. Trimming took off 4 bases at V and 6 bases at J, with 20 bases between the two ends. In germline, CDR1 is SGHRS, CDR2 YFSETQ. The CDR3 coding sequence is TGCGCCAGCAGCCTTGGGGGGGGCTTAAGGGGTCAGCCCCAGCATTTT. Its translation: CASSLGGGLRGQPQHF.